This T cell receptor (beta chain) was documented in a study of control samples from healthy donors and cancer patients. The V and J ends lost 2 bases and 4 bases, in that order; junction bases with no gene match: 8. CDR3 length: 16 amino acids. Germline V CDR1 and CDR2: SGHRS, YFSETQ. The protocol was immunoSEQ multiplex PCR, while the TCRdb copy is restricted to in-frame clones and leaves out a portion. Of just over 150,000 clones in the sample, about 93% were seen once. The chain carries TRBV5-1 and TRBJ2-5; 10 nucleotides align to TRBD2. The sequence came from a man aged 45-60 years in good health. The sequencing sample was made of blood. The CDR3 DNA reads as TGCGCCAGCAGCTTCGGCACCTTAGCGGGAGGAGAGACCCAGTACTTC. This sequence encodes CASSFGTLAGGETQYF. Based on the CDR3 plus reference TRBV5-1 and TRBJ2-5, the full variable domain is KAGVTQTPRYLIKTRGQQVTLSCSPISGHRSVSWYQQTPGQGLQFLFEYFSETQRNKGNFPGRFSGRQFSNSRSEMNVSTLELGDSALYLCASSFGTLAGGETQYFGPGTRLLVL.